The 8 T cell receptor beta chains below all came from one sample that was sequenced in a study of monozygotic twins with cystic fibrosis. Here immunoSEQ multiplex PCR was the method, and the copy in TCRdb shows in-frame clones only, minus some. Here the sample spans about 20,000 clones, around nine tenths being singletons. Sequenced input: blood. These receptors all stem from a woman aged 25 to 39 with cystic fibrosis.

The CDR3 here is CASSFQGAYGYTF. The DNA for the CDR3 is TGTGCCAGTAGTTTTCAGGGGGCGTACGGCTACACCTTC. V usage is TRBV19 and J usage is TRBJ1-2; 8 bases map to TRBD1. Germline V gene sequence: CDR1 LNHDA, CDR2 SQIVND (reference sequence). Unmatched junction bases numbered 7, after V lost 5 bases and J lost 8 bases. The CDR3 is made up of 13 amino acids.

This chain joins TRBV4-1 and TRBJ2-7; 8 nucleotides agree with TRBD2. V shed 2 bases and J 1 base; nucleotides not matched to a gene: 4. This CDR3 spans 15 amino acids. CDR1 and CDR2 (germline): MGHRA, YSYEKL. This CDR3 is CASSQFGGGSYEQYF. CDR3 DNA: TGCGCCAGCAGCCAATTCGGGGGGGGATCCTACGAGCAGTACTTC.

The chain uses TRBV27 and TRBJ1-3; D not resolved. Trimming shortened V by 0 bases and J by 0 bases, and 6 bases separated the two germline ends. The CDR3 totals 15 residues. Looked up from germline, CDR1 is MNHEY and CDR2 is SMNVEV (reference sequence). The CDR3 bases are TGTGCCAGCAGTTTATCTGTCTCCTCTGGAAACACCATATATTTT. It yields the protein CASSLSVSSGNTIYF.

The chain employs TRBV19 and TRBJ1-6; D is unclear. There are 15 residues in the CDR3. The germline V gene encodes CDR1 LNHDA and CDR2 SQIVND (reference sequence). V lost 10 bases to trimming and J lost 0 bases, with 13 bases between them. The CDR3: CATQEGSSYNSPLHF. The CDR3 nucleotides are TGTGCCACCCAAGAAGGGAGCTCCTATAATTCACCCCTCCACTTT.

The genes are TRBV7-9 and TRBJ1-1; D might be TRBD1 (6 bases). V lost 5 bases to trimming and J lost 11 bases, with 21 bases between them. The CDR3 consists of 14 residues. CDR1 is SEHNR and CDR2 is FQNEAQ in the germline V gene (reference sequence). The CDR3 spells CASSTQGGARKAFF. CDR3 bases: TGTGCCAGCAGCACACAGGGAGGGGCCAGGAAGGCTTTCTTT.

The chain combines TRBV5-4 with TRBJ1-1, with 8 bases fitting TRBD1. This CDR3 is built from 14 residues. With V trimmed by 3 bases and J by 6 bases, 7 bases remained unmatched. Per germline, CDR1 SGHNT and CDR2 YYREEE (reference sequence). The CDR3 sequence: CASSWTGSVSEAFF. The CDR3 DNA reads TGTGCCAGCAGCTGGACAGGGAGTGTTTCTGAAGCTTTCTTT.

The chain uses TRBV4-2 and TRBJ2-5, with 7 bases that match TRBD2. V lost 0 bases and J lost 2; bases outside the gene matches: 6. The CDR3 has 16 amino acids. Germline-derived CDR1 and CDR2 are LGHNA and YNFKEQ. This chain's CDR3 is CASSQDIAGMQETQYF. The DNA of the CDR3 is TGTGCCAGCAGCCAAGATATAGCGGGCATGCAAGAGACCCAGTACTTC.

CDR3 in DNA: TGTGCCAGCAGCCCAATGACTAGCGGGGGAGAGACCCAGTACTTC. Residues: CASSPMTSGGETQYF. The chain is built from TRBV7-2 and TRBJ2-5; 12 bases line up with TRBD2. Per germline, CDR1 SGHTA and CDR2 FQGNSA. The V segment lost 5 bases and the J segment 4 bases; nucleotides outside the gene matches: 5. CDR3 length: 15 residues.